The table lists the clone carrying this T cell receptor beta chain with a few counts. Its antigen remains unknown. Trimming pared 4 bases from V and 2 bases from J, leaving 12 bases between. CDR3 length equals 13 residues. CDR1 and CDR2 from the germline V gene are SQVTM and ANQGSEA. This record belongs to a study of identical twins. Whole-study findings and limits: Cord blood beta clonotypes present at high abundance carried fewer insertions; no such pattern appeared in memory repertoires. For out-of-frame alpha sequences shared by twins, low generation probability was in excess.

The cDNA had a unique molecular identifier and a template-switch universal primer site. TCRdb passed the 5' RACE reads through MiXCR, listing each CDR3 protein once. Of about 890,000 distinct CDR3 sequences detected, more than 9% appear once; the ten largest clones hold around 1.6%. The same specimen was also included in a second study, on yellow fever vaccine responses in identical twins.

The chain is built from TRBV29-1 and TRBJ2-7, with D unresolved. Sample: PBMCs. This TCR came from a woman aged 18-29 years in good health. CDR3 sequence (DNA): TGCAGCGTTGCCCCGACGGGCGCCTACGAGCAGTACTTC. Residues: CSVAPTGAYEQYF.